This record looks at one TCR beta chain sequence and its context. The germline V and J ends were trimmed by 5 bases and 12 bases, with 14 bases remaining between them. This CDR3 is built from 12 residues. Germline values: CDR1 SEHNR, CDR2 FQNEAQ (reference sequence). How the authors handled the data: Estimated nucleated cell counts came from reference gene primer amplification. Here immunoSEQ multiplex PCR was the method, and the copy in TCRdb shows in-frame clones only, minus some. V and J calls and clone size are those listed in that table; D and trimming were worked out from the DNA. The sample has hundreds of thousands of clones, roughly 86% seen once; the top ten hold around 2.9%. This entry comes from a study of blood T cell repertoires in COVID-19. Study-level background: T cells, B-cell-depleted T cells, or PBMCs provided the cDNA or gDNA that served as material.

V gene TRBV7-9 combines with J gene TRBJ2-1, with D tentatively TRBD2 (5 bases). The sample consisted of peripheral blood. This receptor was obtained from a human donor in a cohort sampled during active COVID-19. The CDR3 spells CASSPGEGRQFF. The CDR3 DNA reads TGTGCCAGCAGCCCCGGGGAAGGGAGGCAGTTCTTC.